A single T cell receptor (beta chain) is shown here with its context. Which antigen it targets is not known. Base-call qualities are not available, and no considerably larger clone is one nucleotide away. The data derive from a study of T cell responses to AZD1222 COVID-19 vaccine listed by TCRdb under 2021. Context from the whole study: A total of over 230 trial participants underwent TCR sequencing, of whom nearly 210 received two doses of AZD1222 and about 25 received two doses of the MenACWY control vaccine. Trial participants were enrolled by age into 18-55, 56-69 and 70-plus year subgroups, with around 150, 28 and 57 TCR-sequenced participants respectively.

The CDR3 regions of human TCRbeta chains were analyzed by immunosequencing. Processing in the source paper ran as follows. Repertoire TCRs were matched against a reference library of SARS-CoV-2-specific TCRs generated with the MIRA antigen-specificity platform. Breadth was defined as the fraction of unique TCRs that were SARS-CoV-2-associated. Depth was defined as the fraction of total T cells that were SARS-CoV-2-associated. Each spike-specific TCR was assigned to its reactive spike region and to a CD4 or CD8 class using the MIRA data. Log10-transformed breadth and depth values were compared by one-way ANOVA with Sidak's multiple comparisons tests. TCRdb re-hosts the immuneACCESS table, in-frame sequences only. Its copies lack some clones; in the studies checked, an unresolved V gene accounts for under half of them, and the cause for the rest is not known. V, J and clone size are those of that table, while D and trimming were read from the DNA. This sample holds 110,000 to 150,000 clones; 92% were observed only once. The ten largest make up more than 3% of the sample.

The study at large found these results: CD4 TCRs associated with the vaccine covered the entire spike protein, and the dominant responses were in regions 160-218 and 743-854. Participants were mostly white British and included more females than males, and it was suggested by the authors that clonal diversity may have been underestimated. Reportedly, almost half of the unique spike-specific TCRs recognized epitopes lying outside the regions that are mutated in the B.1.351 and B.1.1.7 variants. In the small 56-69-year group, the increase in depth fell short of significance, most likely because of low power. After two AZD1222 doses, spike-specific TCR breadth and depth were significantly higher than at day 0 and than in MenACWY recipients. Because no samples from the day 14 peak response were available, repertoires could be characterized only after the peak T cell response. Conclusions about previously exposed vaccinees are limited, since just six AZD1222 recipients were seropositive for SARS-CoV-2 at baseline.

The intended sense of this specimen's time point label: about 28 days (+/-7) after the second vaccine dose. AZD1222 recipients given second doses at about 4 weeks or at about 12 weeks were pooled, since spike-specific TCR depth and breadth were not found to differ between the two schedules. Vaccinee samples came from UK trials COV001 and COV002, including a single-blind randomized controlled phase 2/3 trial of AZD1222 (ChAdOx1 nCoV-19) in healthy adults. For TCRbeta chain sequencing, PBMC samples were collected from trial participants at day 0 and at day 28 after the second dose. Trimming costs V 2 bases and J 12 bases, and their ends lie 11 bases apart. Sequences SGHTA (CDR1) and FQGNSA (CDR2) are obtained from the germline V gene. From the cysteine through the phenylalanine, the CDR3 covers 11 amino acids. Just CDR3 DNA is preserved here, 33 bases in frame from base 1.

The sequence derives from an adult who received the AZD1222 COVID-19 vaccine. The chain is made from TRBV7-2 and TRBJ2-7; tentative D gene TRBD2, with 5 bases matching. Sequencing used peripheral blood, obtained 28 days after the second AZD1222 dose. For the CDR3, the sequence is CASSLQLDRYF. In nucleotides, the sequence is TGTGCCAGCAGCTTACAACTAGATCGGTACTTC. The full variable domain, with segments outside the CDR3 supplied by the reference TRBV7-2 and TRBJ2-7 proteins, appears as GAGVSQSPSNKVTEKGKDVELRCDPISGHTALYWYRQSLGQGLEFLIYFQGNSAPDKSGLPSDRFSAERTGGSVSTLTIQRTQQEDSAVYLCASSLQLDRYFGPGTRLTVT.